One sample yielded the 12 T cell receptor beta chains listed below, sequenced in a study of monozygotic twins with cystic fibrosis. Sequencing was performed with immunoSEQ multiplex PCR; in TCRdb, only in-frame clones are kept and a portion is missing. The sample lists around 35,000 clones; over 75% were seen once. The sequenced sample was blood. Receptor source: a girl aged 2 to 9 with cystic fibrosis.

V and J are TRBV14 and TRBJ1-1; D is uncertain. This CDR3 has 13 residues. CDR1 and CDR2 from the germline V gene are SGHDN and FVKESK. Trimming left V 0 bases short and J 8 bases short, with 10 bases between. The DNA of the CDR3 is TGTGCCAGCAGCCAAGAGTTGAAGACAGAAGCTTTCTTT. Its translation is CASSQELKTEAFF.

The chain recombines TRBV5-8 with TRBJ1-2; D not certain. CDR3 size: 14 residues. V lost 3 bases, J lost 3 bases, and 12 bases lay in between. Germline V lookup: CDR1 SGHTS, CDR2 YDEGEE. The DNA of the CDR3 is TGTGCCAGCAGCTGGGAGGGTTTACACTATGGCTACACCTTC. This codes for CASSWEGLHYGYTF.

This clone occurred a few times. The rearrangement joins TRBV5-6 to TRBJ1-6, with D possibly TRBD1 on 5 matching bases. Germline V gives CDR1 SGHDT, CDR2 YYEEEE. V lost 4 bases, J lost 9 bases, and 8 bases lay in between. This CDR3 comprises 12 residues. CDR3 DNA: TGTGCCAGCAGCCCGGGGGGTTCACCCCTCCACTTT. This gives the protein CASSPGGSPLHF.

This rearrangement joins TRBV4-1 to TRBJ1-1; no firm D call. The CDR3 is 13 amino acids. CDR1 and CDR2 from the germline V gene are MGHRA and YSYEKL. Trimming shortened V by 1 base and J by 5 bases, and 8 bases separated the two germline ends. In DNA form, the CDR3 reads TGCGCCAGCAGCCAAGGGCGGGGTACTGAAGCTTTCTTT. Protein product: CASSQGRGTEAFF.

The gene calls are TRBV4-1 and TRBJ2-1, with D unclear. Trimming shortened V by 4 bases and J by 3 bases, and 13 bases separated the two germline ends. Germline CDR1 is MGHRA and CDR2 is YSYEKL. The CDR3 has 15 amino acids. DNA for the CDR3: TGCGCCAGCAGCCCCGGGTACACTGTCTACAATGAGCAGTTCTTC. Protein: CASSPGYTVYNEQFF.

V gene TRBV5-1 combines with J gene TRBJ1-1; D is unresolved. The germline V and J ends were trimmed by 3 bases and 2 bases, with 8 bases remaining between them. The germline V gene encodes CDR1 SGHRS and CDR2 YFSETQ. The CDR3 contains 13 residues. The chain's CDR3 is CASSWGPNTEAFF. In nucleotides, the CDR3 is TGCGCCAGCAGCTGGGGTCCCAACACTGAAGCTTTCTTT.

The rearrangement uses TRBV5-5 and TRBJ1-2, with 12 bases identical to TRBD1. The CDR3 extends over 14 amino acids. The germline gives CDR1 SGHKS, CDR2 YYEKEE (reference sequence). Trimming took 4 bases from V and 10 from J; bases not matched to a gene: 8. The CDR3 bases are TGTGCCAGCAGCCCTCTAGGGACAGGGGGCGTCTACACCTTC. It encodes CASSPLGTGGVYTF.

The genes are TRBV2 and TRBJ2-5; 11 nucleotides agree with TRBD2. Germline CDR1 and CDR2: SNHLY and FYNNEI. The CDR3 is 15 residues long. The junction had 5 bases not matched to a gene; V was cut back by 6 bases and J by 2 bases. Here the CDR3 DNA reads TGTGCCAGCAGCCGACTAGCGGGGCAACAAGAGACCCAGTACTTC. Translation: CASSRLAGQQETQYF.

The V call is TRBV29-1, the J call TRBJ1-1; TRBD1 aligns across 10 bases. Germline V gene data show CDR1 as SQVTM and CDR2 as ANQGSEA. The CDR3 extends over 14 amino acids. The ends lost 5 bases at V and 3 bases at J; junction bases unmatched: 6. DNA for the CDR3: TGCAGCGTTAGACAGGGGGCGGGGTACACTGAAGCTTTCTTT. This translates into CSVRQGAGYTEAFF.

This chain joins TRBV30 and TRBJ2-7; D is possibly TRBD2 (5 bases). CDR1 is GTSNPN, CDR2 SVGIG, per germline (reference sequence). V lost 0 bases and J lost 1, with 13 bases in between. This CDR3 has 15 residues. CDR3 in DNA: TGTGCCTGGAGTGTTAGGAGGACCGCGTCCTACGAGCAGTACTTC. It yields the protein CAWSVRRTASYEQYF. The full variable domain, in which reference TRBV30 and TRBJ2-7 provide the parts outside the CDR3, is SQTIHQWPATLVQPVGSPLSLECTVEGTSNPNLYWYRQAAGRGLQLLFYSVGIGQISSEVPQNLSASRPQDRQFILSSKKLLLSDSGFYLCAWSVRRTASYEQYFGPGTRLTVT.

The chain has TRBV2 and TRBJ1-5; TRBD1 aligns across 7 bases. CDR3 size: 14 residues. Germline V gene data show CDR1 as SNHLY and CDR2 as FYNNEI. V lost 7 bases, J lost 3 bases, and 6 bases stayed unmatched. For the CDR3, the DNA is TGTGCCAGCAACAGGGACAGCTACAATCAGCCCCAGCATTTT. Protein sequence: CASNRDSYNQPQHF. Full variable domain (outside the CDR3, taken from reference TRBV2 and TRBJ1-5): EPEVTQTPSHQVTQMGQEVILRCVPISNHLYFYWYRQILGQKVEFLVSFYNNEISEKSEIFDDQFSVERPDGSNFTLKIRSTKLEDSAMYFCASNRDSYNQPQHFGDGTRLSIL.

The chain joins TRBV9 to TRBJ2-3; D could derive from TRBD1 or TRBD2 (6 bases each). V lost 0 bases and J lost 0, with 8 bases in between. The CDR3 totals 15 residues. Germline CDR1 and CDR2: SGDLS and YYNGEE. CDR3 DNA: TGTGCCAGCAGCGTAGGGGGGGCCAGCACAGATACGCAGTATTTT. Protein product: CASSVGGASTDTQYF. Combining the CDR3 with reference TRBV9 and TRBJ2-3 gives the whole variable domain DSGVTQTPKHLITATGQRVTLRCSPRSGDLSVYWYQQSLDQGLQFLIQYYNGEERAKGNILERFSAQQFPDLHSELNLSSLELGDSALYFCASSVGGASTDTQYFGPGTRLTVL.